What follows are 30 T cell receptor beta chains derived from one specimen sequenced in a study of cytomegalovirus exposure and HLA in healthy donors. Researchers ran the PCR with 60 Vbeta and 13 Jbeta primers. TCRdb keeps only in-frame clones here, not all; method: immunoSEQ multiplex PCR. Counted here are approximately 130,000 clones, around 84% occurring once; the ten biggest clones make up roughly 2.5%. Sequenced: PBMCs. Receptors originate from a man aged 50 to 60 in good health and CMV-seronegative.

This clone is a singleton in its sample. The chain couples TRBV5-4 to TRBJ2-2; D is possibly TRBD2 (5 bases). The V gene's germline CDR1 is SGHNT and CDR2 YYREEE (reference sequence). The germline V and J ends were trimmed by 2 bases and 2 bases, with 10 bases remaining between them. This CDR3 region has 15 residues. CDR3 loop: CASSLDYANTGELFF. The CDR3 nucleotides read TGTGCCAGCAGCTTAGACTACGCAAACACCGGGGAGCTGTTTTTT.

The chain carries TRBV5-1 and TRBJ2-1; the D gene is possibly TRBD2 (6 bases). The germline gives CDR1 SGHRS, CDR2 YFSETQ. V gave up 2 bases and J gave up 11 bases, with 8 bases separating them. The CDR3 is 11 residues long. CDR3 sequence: CASSFGTQQFF. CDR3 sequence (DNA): TGCGCCAGCAGCTTCGGGACTCAGCAGTTCTTC.

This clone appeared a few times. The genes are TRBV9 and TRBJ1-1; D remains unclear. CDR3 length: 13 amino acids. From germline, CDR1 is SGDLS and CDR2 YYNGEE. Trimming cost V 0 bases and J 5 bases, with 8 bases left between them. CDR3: CASSVAYATEAFF. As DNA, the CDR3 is TGTGCCAGCAGCGTAGCCTACGCTACTGAAGCTTTCTTT.

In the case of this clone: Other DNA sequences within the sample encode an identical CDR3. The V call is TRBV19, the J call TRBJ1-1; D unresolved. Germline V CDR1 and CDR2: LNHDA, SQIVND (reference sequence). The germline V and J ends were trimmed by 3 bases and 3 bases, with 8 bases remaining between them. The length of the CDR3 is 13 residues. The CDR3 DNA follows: TGTGCCAGTAGTATCGATCGGGACACTGAAGCTTTCTTT. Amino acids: CASSIDRDTEAFF.

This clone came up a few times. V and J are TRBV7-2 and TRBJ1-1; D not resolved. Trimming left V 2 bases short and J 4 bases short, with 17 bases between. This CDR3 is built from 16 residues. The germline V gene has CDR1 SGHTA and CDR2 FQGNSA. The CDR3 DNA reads TGTGCCAGCAGCTTAAGCGGCCGCATGGTGGGCACTGAAGCTTTCTTT. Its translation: CASSLSGRMVGTEAFF.

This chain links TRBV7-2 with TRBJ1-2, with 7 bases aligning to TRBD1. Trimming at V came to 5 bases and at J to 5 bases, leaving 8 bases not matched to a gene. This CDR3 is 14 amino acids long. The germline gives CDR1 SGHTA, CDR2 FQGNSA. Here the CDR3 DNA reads TGTGCCAGCAGCCTACAGGGGTCGTTGTATGGCTACACCTTC. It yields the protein CASSLQGSLYGYTF. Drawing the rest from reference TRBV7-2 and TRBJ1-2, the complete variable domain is GAGVSQSPSNKVTEKGKDVELRCDPISGHTALYWYRQSLGQGLEFLIYFQGNSAPDKSGLPSDRFSAERTGGSVSTLTIQRTQQEDSAVYLCASSLQGSLYGYTFGSGTRLTVV.

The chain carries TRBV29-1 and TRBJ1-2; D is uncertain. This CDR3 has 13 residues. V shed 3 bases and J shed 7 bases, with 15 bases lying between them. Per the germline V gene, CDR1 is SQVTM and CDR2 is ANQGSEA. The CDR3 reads CSVDSPIGGGYTF. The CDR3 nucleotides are TGCAGCGTTGATTCCCCAATAGGCGGTGGCTACACCTTC.

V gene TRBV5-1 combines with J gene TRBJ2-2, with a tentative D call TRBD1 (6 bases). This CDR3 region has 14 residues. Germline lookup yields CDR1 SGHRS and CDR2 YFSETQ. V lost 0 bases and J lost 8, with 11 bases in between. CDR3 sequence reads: CASSLDRAEGELFF. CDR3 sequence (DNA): TGCGCCAGCAGCTTGGACAGGGCGGAAGGGGAGCTGTTTTTT.

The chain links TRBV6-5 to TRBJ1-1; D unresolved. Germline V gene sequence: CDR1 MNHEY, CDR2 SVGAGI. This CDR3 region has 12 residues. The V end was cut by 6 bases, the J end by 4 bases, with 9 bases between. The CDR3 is CASSAGVTEAFF. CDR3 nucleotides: TGTGCCAGCAGCGCAGGTGTCACTGAAGCTTTCTTT.

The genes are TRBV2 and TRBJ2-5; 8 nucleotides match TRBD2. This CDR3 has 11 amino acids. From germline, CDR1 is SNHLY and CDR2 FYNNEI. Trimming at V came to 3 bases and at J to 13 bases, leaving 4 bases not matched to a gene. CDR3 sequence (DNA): TGTGCCAGCAGTGAGCCGGGACTAGGGTACTTC. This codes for CASSEPGLGYF.

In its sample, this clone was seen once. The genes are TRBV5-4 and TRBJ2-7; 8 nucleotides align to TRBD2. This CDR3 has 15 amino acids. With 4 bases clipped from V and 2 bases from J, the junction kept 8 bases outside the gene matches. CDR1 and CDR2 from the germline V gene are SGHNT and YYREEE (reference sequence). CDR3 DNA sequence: TGTGCCAGCAGCAAAAGCGGGGGTGCCGCCTACGAGCAGTACTTC. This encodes CASSKSGGAAYEQYF.

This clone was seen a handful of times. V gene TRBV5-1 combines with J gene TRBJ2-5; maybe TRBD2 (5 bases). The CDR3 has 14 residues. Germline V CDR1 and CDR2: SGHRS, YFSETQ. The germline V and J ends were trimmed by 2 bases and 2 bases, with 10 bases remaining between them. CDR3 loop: CASSFFGEQETQYF. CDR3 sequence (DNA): TGCGCCAGCAGCTTTTTCGGGGAACAAGAGACCCAGTACTTC.

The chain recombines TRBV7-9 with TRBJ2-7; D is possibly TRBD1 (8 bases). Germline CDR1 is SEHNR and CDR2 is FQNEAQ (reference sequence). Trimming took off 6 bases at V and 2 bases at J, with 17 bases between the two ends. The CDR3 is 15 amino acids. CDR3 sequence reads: CASSQGGTGAYEQYF. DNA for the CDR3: TGTGCCAGCAGTCAGGGGGGGACAGGAGCCTACGAGCAGTACTTC.

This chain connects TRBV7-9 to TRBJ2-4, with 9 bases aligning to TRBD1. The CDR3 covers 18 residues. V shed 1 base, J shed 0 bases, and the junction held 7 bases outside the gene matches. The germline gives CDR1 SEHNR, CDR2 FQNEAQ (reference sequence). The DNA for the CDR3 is TGTGCCAGCAGCTTAGGACAGGGGGGAGAGCTAGCCAAAAACATTCAGTACTTC. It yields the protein CASSLGQGGELAKNIQYF.

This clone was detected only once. The CDR3 reads CATKPGQGHGYTF. CDR3 DNA: TGTGCCACCAAACCGGGACAGGGACATGGCTACACCTTC. This chain links TRBV2 with TRBJ1-2; 9 bases line up with TRBD1. V shed 10 bases and J 6 bases; nucleotides not matched to a gene: 9. There are 13 residues in the CDR3. CDR1 is SNHLY, CDR2 FYNNEI, per germline.

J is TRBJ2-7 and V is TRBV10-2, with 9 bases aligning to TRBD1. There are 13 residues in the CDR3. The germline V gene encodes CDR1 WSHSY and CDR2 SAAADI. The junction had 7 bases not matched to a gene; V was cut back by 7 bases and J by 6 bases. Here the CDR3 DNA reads TGCGCCAGCACCGGGACAGGGTGGCCCGAGCAGTACTTC. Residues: CASTGTGWPEQYF.

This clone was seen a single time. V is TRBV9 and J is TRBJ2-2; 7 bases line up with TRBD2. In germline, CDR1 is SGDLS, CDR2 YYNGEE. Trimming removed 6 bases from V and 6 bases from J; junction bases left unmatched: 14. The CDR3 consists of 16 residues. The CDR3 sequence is CASTPRGDHGAGELFF. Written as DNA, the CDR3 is TGTGCCAGCACCCCCCGGGGGGACCACGGCGCCGGGGAGCTGTTTTTT. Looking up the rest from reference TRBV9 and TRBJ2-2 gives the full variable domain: DSGVTQTPKHLITATGQRVTLRCSPRSGDLSVYWYQQSLDQGLQFLIQYYNGEERAKGNILERFSAQQFPDLHSELNLSSLELGDSALYFCASTPRGDHGAGELFFGEGSRLTVL.

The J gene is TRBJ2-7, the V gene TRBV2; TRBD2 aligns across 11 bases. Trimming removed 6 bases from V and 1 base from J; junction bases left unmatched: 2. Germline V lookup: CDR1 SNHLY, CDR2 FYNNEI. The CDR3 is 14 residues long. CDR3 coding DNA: TGTGCCAGCAGGGGGACTAGCGGATCCTACGAGCAGTACTTC. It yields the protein CASRGTSGSYEQYF.

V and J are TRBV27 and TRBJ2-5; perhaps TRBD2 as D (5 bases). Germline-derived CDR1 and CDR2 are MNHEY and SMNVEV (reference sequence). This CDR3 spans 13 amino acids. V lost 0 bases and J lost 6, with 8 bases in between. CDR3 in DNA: TGTGCCAGCAGTTTATCCCCGGGAAAGACCCAGTACTTC. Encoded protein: CASSLSPGKTQYF.

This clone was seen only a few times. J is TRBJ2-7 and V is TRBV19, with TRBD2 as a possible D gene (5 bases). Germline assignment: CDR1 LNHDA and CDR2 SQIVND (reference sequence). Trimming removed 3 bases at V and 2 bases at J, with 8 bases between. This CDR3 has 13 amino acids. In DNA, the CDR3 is TGTGCCAGTAGTATGCTGGGAGCCTACGAGCAGTACTTC. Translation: CASSMLGAYEQYF.

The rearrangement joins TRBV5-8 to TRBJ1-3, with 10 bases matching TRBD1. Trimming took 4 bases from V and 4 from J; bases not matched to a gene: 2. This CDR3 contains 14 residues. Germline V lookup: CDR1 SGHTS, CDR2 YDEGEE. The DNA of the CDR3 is TGTGCCAGCAGCCTGGGACAGGGGGGAAACACCATATATTTT. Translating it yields CASSLGQGGNTIYF.

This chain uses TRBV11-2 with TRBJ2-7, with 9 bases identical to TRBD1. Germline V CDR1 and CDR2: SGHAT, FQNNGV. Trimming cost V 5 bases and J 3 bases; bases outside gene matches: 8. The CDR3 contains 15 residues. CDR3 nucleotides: TGTGCCAGCAGCGTTGGGACAGGGTCGTTCTACGAGCAGTACTTC. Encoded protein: CASSVGTGSFYEQYF.

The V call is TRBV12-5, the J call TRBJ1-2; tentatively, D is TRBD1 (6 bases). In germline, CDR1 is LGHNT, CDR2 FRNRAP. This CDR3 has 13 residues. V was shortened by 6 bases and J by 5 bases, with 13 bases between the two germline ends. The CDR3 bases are TGTGCTAGTGGCCCAACAGGGCGGTATGGCTACACCTTC. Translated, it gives CASGPTGRYGYTF.

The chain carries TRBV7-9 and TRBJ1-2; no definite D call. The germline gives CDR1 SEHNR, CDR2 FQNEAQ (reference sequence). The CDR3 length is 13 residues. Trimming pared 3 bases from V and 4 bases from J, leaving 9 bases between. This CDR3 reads CASSLATSYGYTF. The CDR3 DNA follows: TGTGCCAGCAGCTTGGCGACTAGCTATGGCTACACCTTC.

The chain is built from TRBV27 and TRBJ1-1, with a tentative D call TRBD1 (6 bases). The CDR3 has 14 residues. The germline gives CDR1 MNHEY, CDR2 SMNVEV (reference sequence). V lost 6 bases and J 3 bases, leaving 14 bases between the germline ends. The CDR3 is CASRPAGGYTEAFF. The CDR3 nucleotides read TGTGCCAGCAGACCCGCGGGGGGCTACACTGAAGCTTTCTTT.

Here the CDR3 reads CSVVTGKSDEQYF. CDR3 DNA: TGCAGCGTAGTGACAGGGAAGTCCGACGAGCAGTACTTC. The J gene is TRBJ2-7, the V gene TRBV29-1, with 7 bases aligning to TRBD1. The trim removed 6 bases at V and 5 bases at J, leaving 10 bases unmatched. This CDR3 region has 13 residues. In germline, CDR1 is SQVTM, CDR2 ANQGSEA.

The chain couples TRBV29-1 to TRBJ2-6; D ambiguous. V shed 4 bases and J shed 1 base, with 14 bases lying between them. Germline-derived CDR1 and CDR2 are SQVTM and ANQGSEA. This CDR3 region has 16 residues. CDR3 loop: CSVVMAGPSGANVLTF. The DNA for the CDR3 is TGCAGCGTTGTGATGGCAGGCCCGTCTGGGGCCAACGTCCTGACTTTC. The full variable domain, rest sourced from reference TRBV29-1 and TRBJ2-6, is SAVISQKPSRDICQRGTSLTIQCQVDSQVTMMFWYRQQPGQSLTLIATANQGSEATYESGFVIDKFPISRPNLTFSTLTVSNMSPEDSSIYLCSVVMAGPSGANVLTFGAGSRLTVL.

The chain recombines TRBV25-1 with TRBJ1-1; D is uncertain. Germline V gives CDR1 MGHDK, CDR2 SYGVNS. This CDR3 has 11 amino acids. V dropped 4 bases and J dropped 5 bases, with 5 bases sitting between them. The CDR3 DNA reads TGTGCCAGCAGTGCGGGGACTGAAGCTTTCTTT. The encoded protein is CASSAGTEAFF.

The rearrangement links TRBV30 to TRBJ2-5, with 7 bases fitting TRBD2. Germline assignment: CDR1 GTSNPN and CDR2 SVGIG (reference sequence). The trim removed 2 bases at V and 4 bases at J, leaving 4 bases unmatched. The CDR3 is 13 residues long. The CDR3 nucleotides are TGTGCCTGGAGTTCGGGGGGAGGAGAGACCCAGTACTTC. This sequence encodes CAWSSGGGETQYF.

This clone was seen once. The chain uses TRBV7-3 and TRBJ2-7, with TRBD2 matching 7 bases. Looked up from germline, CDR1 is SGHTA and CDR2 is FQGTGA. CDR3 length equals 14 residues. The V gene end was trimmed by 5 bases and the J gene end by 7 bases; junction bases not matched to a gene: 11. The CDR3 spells CASSPPGGGREQYF. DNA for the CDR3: TGTGCCAGCAGCCCCCCGGGGGGAGGGAGGGAGCAGTACTTC.